The present entry profiles one T cell receptor beta chain with its context. Antigen specificity is unknown. Assay used: immunoSEQ multiplex PCR; TCRdb lists only in-frame clones, some missing. The table includes about 68,000 clones, 75% to 85% detected once. This specimen belongs to a study of a mutant IDH1 vaccine in newly diagnosed glioma. Study-wide background: Previous care, which was radiotherapy, temozolomide, or both, most often involved both.

Time point denoted: baseline, week 1 (first vaccination visit). Treatment meaning: pre-vaccination baseline after standard-of-care therapy. General study findings and limits: The occurrence of vaccine-induced immune responses was seen in 93.3% of patients.

The germline V gene encodes CDR1 SGHDT and CDR2 YYEEEE. Trimming stripped 2 bases from V and 2 bases from J, with 11 bases between. CDR3 length: 15 amino acids. The starting material was PBMCs, obtained from a glioma patient treated with radiotherapy, temozolomide or both. This receptor was identified in a man aged 50-59 years with glioma. V and J are TRBV5-6 and TRBJ1-5; no firm D call. The CDR3 reads CASSLSGYGNQPQHF. DNA for the CDR3: TGTGCCAGCAGCTTAAGTGGGTATGGCAATCAGCCCCAGCATTTT.